This T cell receptor beta chain stems from a study of cytomegalovirus exposure and HLA in healthy donors. Study results and limitations: The study recorded 150 to 200 TCR beta chains that were cytomegalovirus-associated. In a later analysis, TCR beta V- and J-gene trimming showed a link to a missense DCLRE1C variant. In an earlier analysis, about 87% or about 30%: the productive usage of most TCR beta V segments.

In the case of this clone: The antigen is unknown.

The PCR made use of 60 Vbeta and 13 Jbeta primers. Method: immunoSEQ multiplex PCR; TCRdb's copy keeps in-frame clones and lacks some. Of approximately 140,000 clones in the sample, roughly three fifths were seen once. There were likely unrecorded immune exposures, though donors were nominally healthy when sampled. V was trimmed by 6 bases and J by 2 bases, leaving 12 bases between them. CDR1 MRHNA and CDR2 SNTAGT come from the germline V gene. This CDR3 is built from 14 residues. This TCR derives from a male donor in good health and CMV-seronegative. Sequencing was performed on PBMCs. The chain joins TRBV6-4 to TRBJ2-3; perhaps TRBD1 as D (6 bases). CDR3 region: CASSSDRTTDTQYF. The CDR3 bases are TGTGCCAGCAGCTCGGACAGAACCACAGATACGCAGTATTTT.